These 8 T cell receptor beta chains came from one sample sequenced in a study of blood T cell repertoires in COVID-19 (dated by TCRdb to about 2020). Library creation used the immunoSEQ multiplex PCR assay. Here the immuneACCESS table is served through TCRdb, limited to in-frame sequences with V and J called. Missing clones are a known gap in these copies; in checked studies unresolved V genes cover under half, and the rest lacks a known reason. Present in this sample are tens of thousands of clones, roughly three quarters of which were seen just once. The leading ten clones occupy under 9% of the sample. Sequencing was done on a sample of peripheral blood. These receptors were taken from an older man with active or convalescent COVID-19.

This clone was counted a few times. The V call is TRBV10-3, the J call TRBJ1-5; no clear D. Per germline, CDR1 ENHRY and CDR2 SYGVKD. The CDR3 is 11 amino acids. Trimming left V 6 bases short and J 8 bases short, with 8 bases between. As DNA, the CDR3 is TGTGCCATCAGGACCCAGGAGCCCCAGCATTTT. This translates into CAIRTQEPQHF.

CDR3 nucleotides: TGCGCCAGCAGCCAAGAGGGCCGGGACTCGAGTCTTAATGAGCAGTTCTTC. It translates to CASSQEGRDSSLNEQFF. J is TRBJ2-1 and V is TRBV4-1, with a tentative D call TRBD2 (6 bases). This CDR3 comprises 17 residues. The ends were cut back, 0 bases at V and 7 bases at J, with 19 bases in the middle. Germline-derived CDR1 and CDR2 are MGHRA and YSYEKL.

The J gene is TRBJ1-1, the V gene TRBV7-9; no reliable D call. This CDR3 contains 11 residues. The germline V gene has CDR1 SEHNR and CDR2 FQNEAQ (reference sequence). Trimming took 6 bases from V and 11 from J, leaving 13 bases between them. The CDR3 loop is CASRRSVKAFF. As DNA, the CDR3 is TGTGCCAGCAGGCGGTCGGTGAAGGCTTTCTTT.

J is TRBJ1-3 and V is TRBV19; D not certain. CDR3 length: 13 amino acids. Germline V gene sequence: CDR1 LNHDA, CDR2 SQIVND (reference sequence). Trimming removed 9 bases at V and 2 bases at J, with 11 bases between. The CDR3 bases are TGTGCCAGCGGGAGAAAAGCTGGAAACACCATATATTTT. Its translation is CASGRKAGNTIYF.

This chain joins TRBV6-1 and TRBJ1-3; D unresolved. Trimming removed 0 bases at V and 0 bases at J, with 12 bases between. The length of the CDR3 is 17 residues. Germline CDR1 and CDR2: MNHNS and SASEGT. CDR3 amino acids: CASSEAGGGSSGNTIYF. CDR3 in DNA: TGTGCCAGCAGTGAAGCAGGCGGCGGGTCCTCTGGAAACACCATATATTTT.

The chain joins TRBV12-3 or TRBV12-4 to TRBJ1-3; no clear D gene. Trimming cost V 3 bases and J 4 bases, with 4 bases left between them. This CDR3 has 12 residues. This chain's CDR3 is CASSFVGNTIYF. In nucleotides, the CDR3 is TGTGCCAGCAGTTTCGTCGGAAACACCATATATTTT.

This clone was seen more than once but under ten times. The J gene is TRBJ2-7, the V gene TRBV5-4; possibly TRBD1 for D (5 bases). The V and J ends lost 2 bases and 6 bases respectively, with 15 bases between them. The CDR3 runs 14 residues. The V gene's germline CDR1 is SGHNT and CDR2 YYREEE (reference sequence). CDR3 residues: CASSLERGSVEQYF. CDR3 DNA sequence: TGTGCCAGCAGCTTAGAAAGGGGCTCGGTCGAGCAGTACTTC.

By its share, this clone is medium-sized. The same CDR3 also results from other DNA sequences found in this sample. J is TRBJ2-3 and V is TRBV7-2; perhaps TRBD1 as D (6 bases). Germline V CDR1 and CDR2: SGHTA, FQGNSA. The CDR3 loop spans 15 amino acids. Deletions cut 2 bases from V and 3 bases from J, with 12 bases between. CDR3 residues: CASSLQGISTDTQYF. As DNA, the CDR3 is TGTGCCAGCAGCTTACAGGGGATTAGTACAGATACGCAGTATTTT. The full variable domain, with the rest looked up from reference TRBV7-2 and TRBJ2-3, is GAGVSQSPSNKVTEKGKDVELRCDPISGHTALYWYRQSLGQGLEFLIYFQGNSAPDKSGLPSDRFSAERTGGSVSTLTIQRTQQEDSAVYLCASSLQGISTDTQYFGPGTRLTVL.